Shown below are 15 T cell receptor beta chains from a single sample sequenced in a study of T cells in Graves' hyperthyroidism and ophthalmopathy. Amplified TCR beta CDR3 regions derived from RNA transcripts. HTBI primers drove first-round RT-PCR of the TCR CDR3. TCRdb analysed the multiplex PCR reads with MiXCR anew, one entry per CDR3 protein. The sample shows around 580,000 distinct CDR3 sequences, under 60% of them seen only once. The sample taken for sequencing was peripheral blood or thyroid tissue (not recorded which). These receptors came from a woman between 18 and 30 years old with Graves' hyperthyroidism.

V and J are TRBV29-1 and TRBJ1-2; D gene unclear. The CDR3 has 11 amino acids. V was cut by 5 bases and J by 6 bases, with 10 bases left in between. Germline V lookup: CDR1 SQVTM, CDR2 ANQGSEA. The CDR3: CSVTSAHGYTF. CDR3 sequence (DNA): TGCAGCGTTACTAGCGCCCATGGCTACACCTTC.

The chain employs TRBV20-1 and TRBJ2-6; D unclear. This CDR3 has 13 residues. V lost 0 bases and J 4 bases, leaving 4 bases between the germline ends. The germline gives CDR1 DFQATT, CDR2 SNEGSKA (reference sequence). CDR3 sequence reads: CSAREVGANVLTF. The CDR3 DNA reads TGCAGTGCTAGAGAGGTAGGGGCCAACGTCCTGACTTTC.

This chain uses TRBV2 with TRBJ2-3, with D tentatively TRBD1 (6 bases). The CDR3 totals 16 residues. Germline V gene sequence: CDR1 SNHLY, CDR2 FYNNEI. Trimming shortened V by 1 base and J by 4 bases, and 15 bases separated the two germline ends. CDR3 sequence reads: CASSEVAITGPDTQYF. Written as DNA, the CDR3 is TGTGCCAGCAGTGAAGTGGCTATAACAGGGCCAGATACGCAGTATTTT.

With respect to this clonotype: One end of the junction varies from germline; a read error may be responsible. The rearrangement uses TRBV12-3 or TRBV12-4 and TRBJ2-2, with D possibly being TRBD2 (5 bases). The CDR3 totals 14 residues. CDR3 bases: TGTGCCAGCTCACCTCTGCAAGCCACCGGGGAGCTGCTTTTT. Amino acids: CASSPLQATGELLF.

The chain uses TRBV20-1 and TRBJ1-2; possibly TRBD1 for D (5 bases). CDR1 is DFQATT, CDR2 SNEGSKA, per germline (reference sequence). The CDR3 spans 10 residues. This chain's CDR3 is CTAGGYGYTF. CDR3 in DNA: TGCACTGCCGGGGGCTATGGCTACACCTTC.

This clonotype occurred a few times. The chain is built from TRBV7-2 and TRBJ2-1; 13 positions match TRBD2. In germline, CDR1 is SGHTA, CDR2 FQGNSA. The CDR3 has 16 amino acids. V shed 4 bases, J shed 7 bases, and the junction held 7 bases outside the gene matches. CDR3 protein: CASSSRTSGRLNEQFF. The CDR3 bases are TGTGCCAGCAGCTCGCGGACTAGCGGGAGATTGAATGAGCAGTTCTTC.

This clonotype was seen repeatedly, ten times or more. The CDR3 nucleotides read TGTGCCAGCAGCTTAGAAGTCAGTACGCAAGAGACCCAGTACTTC. Protein sequence: CASSLEVSTQETQYF. The chain uses TRBV7-2 and TRBJ2-5; D remains unclear. The germline gives CDR1 SGHTA, CDR2 FQGNSA. V dropped 1 base and J dropped 2 bases, with 11 bases sitting between them. This CDR3 is built from 15 residues.

This clonotype was counted at least ten times. The rearrangement joins TRBV9 to TRBJ2-5; D is undetermined. Germline CDR1 SGDLS, CDR2 YYNGEE. The CDR3 extends over 14 amino acids. Trimming cost V 4 bases and J 4 bases, with 14 bases left between them. The DNA of the CDR3 is TGTGCCAGCAGCACTCTAGGGAACGGAGAGACCCAGTACTTC. Its translation is CASSTLGNGETQYF.

The CDR3 DNA reads as TGTGCCAGCAGCTCGTCAGGGGGCGTTTCGGGAAAACTGTTTTTT. Translation: CASSSSGGVSGKLFF. The V call is TRBV10-3, the J call TRBJ1-4; 8 bases agree with TRBD1. With V trimmed by 10 bases and J by 10 bases, 17 bases remained unmatched. Germline V gives CDR1 ENHRY, CDR2 SYGVKD. CDR3 length: 15 amino acids.

Ten or more counts support this clonotype. The J gene is TRBJ1-1, the V gene TRBV24-1; D gene unclear. This CDR3 spans 13 amino acids. V gave up 1 base and J gave up 3 bases, with 5 bases separating them. CDR1 is KGHDR and CDR2 is SFDVKD in the germline V gene. CDR3 bases: TGTGCCACCAGTGATTTTGGGGACACTGAAGCTTTCTTT. Residues: CATSDFGDTEAFF.

This clonotype was found many times. V usage is TRBV6-5 and J usage is TRBJ1-5, with a possible D match to TRBD1 (6 bases). Trimming removed 2 bases at V and 3 bases at J, with 11 bases between. The CDR3 sequence is 15 residues long. The germline gives CDR1 MNHEY, CDR2 SVGAGI. The CDR3 here is CASSYDGTPNQPQHF. The CDR3 DNA follows: TGTGCCAGCAGTTACGATGGGACACCCAATCAGCCCCAGCATTTT.

CDR3 amino acids: CASSTARHNEKLFF. CDR3 DNA sequence: TGTGCCAGCAGCACGGCACGGCATAATGAAAAACTGTTTTTT. The V call is TRBV7-2, the J call TRBJ1-4; no firm D call. V was pared by 5 bases and J by 4 bases, with 11 bases between. The germline CDR1 and CDR2 sequences are SGHTA and FQGNSA. CDR3 length equals 14 residues. The full variable domain, its missing parts supplied by reference TRBV7-2 and TRBJ1-4, is GAGVSQSPSNKVTEKGKDVELRCDPISGHTALYWYRQSLGQGLEFLIYFQGNSAPDKSGLPSDRFSAERTGGSVSTLTIQRTQQEDSAVYLCASSTARHNEKLFFGSGTQLSVL.

This clonotype came up many times. The chain links TRBV7-9 to TRBJ1-5; 8 positions agree with TRBD1. This CDR3 has 16 amino acids. The V gene's germline CDR1 is SEHNR and CDR2 FQNEAQ (reference sequence). J was trimmed by 5 bases and V by 5 bases; bases with no gene match: 11. Here the CDR3 DNA reads TGTGCCAGCAGCCCCGGACAGGGAACATCCCATCAGCCCCAGCATTTT. This translates into CASSPGQGTSHQPQHF.

The J gene is TRBJ2-5, the V gene TRBV20-1; tentatively, D is TRBD1 or TRBD2 (5 bases each). Germline V gene sequence: CDR1 DFQATT, CDR2 SNEGSKA (reference sequence). The CDR3 runs to 13 residues. With 6 bases removed from V and 2 bases from J, the gap between germline ends came to 13 bases. The CDR3 spells CSAINGAQETQYF. The CDR3 region has the DNA TGCAGTGCCATTAACGGGGCTCAAGAGACCCAGTACTTC.

This clonotype was detected many times. V usage is TRBV12-3 or TRBV12-4 and J usage is TRBJ1-1; D is possibly TRBD1 (6 bases). The CDR3 spans 13 residues. V was shortened by 8 bases and J by 7 bases, with 17 bases between the two germline ends. The chain's CDR3 is CASGYYGGNEAFF. CDR3 coding DNA: TGTGCCAGCGGCTACTATGGGGGCAATGAAGCTTTCTTT.